This T cell receptor beta chain appears in the sequencing data of a study of response to subunit inactivated influenza vaccine. A single record per CDR3 protein comes from TCRdb applying MiXCR to the RT-PCR reads. In the table there are roughly 650,000 distinct CDR3 sequences, about 14% of which are singletons. Details on this clonotype: Antigen unknown.

Broader study findings: There was a suggestion from the authors that each seasonal influenza vaccination recruits few new T cells.

This CDR3 region has 16 residues. Germline values: CDR1 MDHEN, CDR2 SYDVKM. The germline V and J ends were trimmed by 4 bases and 0 bases, with 10 bases remaining between them. The material sequenced was PBMCs from blood, taken approximately 15 days before vaccination. The TCR comes from a man in his fifties who received an inactivated influenza vaccine. The chain joins TRBV28 to TRBJ2-6, with D possibly TRBD1 on 6 matching bases. The CDR3 spells CASSSTGHSGANVLTF. The CDR3 DNA is TGTGCCAGCAGTTCAACAGGGCACTCTGGGGCCAACGTCCTGACTTTC.